These T cell receptor beta chains were read from a single sample in a study of control samples from healthy donors and cancer patients. Only in-frame clones appear in the TCRdb table, and some are missing; sequencing was by immunoSEQ multiplex PCR. Of about 270,000 clones detected, roughly 82% appear once; the ten largest clones hold less than 15%. The sample consisted of PBMCs. The receptors derive from a woman aged 55-69 years with lung cancer. The CDR3 runs from the conserved cysteine through the conserved F or W. Each record gives: CDR3 DNA, CDR3 protein, V gene, D gene, J gene, clone size. A D gene is named only where the DNA matches it firmly. Size is omitted from some rows. Given values are once, few, many or a class for expanded clones.

TGTGCCATCAGTGGAGGCGGGTCCTACGAGCAGTACTTC | CAISGGGSYEQYF | TRBV10-3 | . | TRBJ2-7 | .
TGTGCCAGCAGCCCCCCCGGACAGGGGAGCGAAAAACTGTTTTTT | CASSPPGQGSEKLFF | TRBV9 | TRBD1 | TRBJ1-4 | .
TGTGCCAGCAGCTTCAGGGGGAACTATGGCTACACCTTC | CASSFRGNYGYTF | TRBV5-8 | TRBD1 | TRBJ1-2 | .
TGTGCCAGCAGTTTAGCAGCGACAGGGATTTTACGCAGCTACACCTTC | CASSLAATGILRSYTF | TRBV27 | TRBD1 | TRBJ1-2 | .
TGTGCCTGGAGTGTACGCCCAGCCGAGCAGTACTTC | CAWSVRPAEQYF | TRBV30 | . | TRBJ2-7 | .
TGTGCCAGCAGTTTAGTCGACAGGGTTCGATCACCCCTCCACTTT | CASSLVDRVRSPLHF | TRBV27 | TRBD1 | TRBJ1-6 | .
TGCGCCAGCAGTGGGTCACAGGGCAATCAGCCCCAGCATTTT | CASSGSQGNQPQHF | TRBV10-2 | . | TRBJ1-5 | .
TGTGCCAGCAGTTCCGGACAGATTAATGAAAAACTGTTTTTT | CASSSGQINEKLFF | TRBV6-5 | . | TRBJ1-4 | .
TGTGCCAGCAGGGGGAACACCGGGGAGCTGTTTTTT | CASRGNTGELFF | TRBV6-5 | . | TRBJ2-2 | .
TGTGCCAGCAGCACAATGGGACAGCTCAGACATGGCTACACCTTC | CASSTMGQLRHGYTF | TRBV13 | TRBD1 | TRBJ1-2 | .
TGTGCCAGCAGGTCCGGACAGGGGGCCCTGAATGCTGAAGCTTTCTTT | CASRSGQGALNAEAFF | TRBV5-4 | TRBD1 | TRBJ1-1 | .
TGTGCCAGCTCCCGTGAGGGGGGGGCAGTCTCCTACGAGCAGTACTTC | CASSREGGAVSYEQYF | TRBV18 | . | TRBJ2-7 | .
TGCGCCAGCAGCTCCGGGACAGGGGTCTCCGAGCAGTACTTC | CASSSGTGVSEQYF | TRBV5-1 | TRBD1 | TRBJ2-7 | .
TGTGCCAGCACCGAAGGGGGGTTGAGGACTGAAGCTTTCTTT | CASTEGGLRTEAFF | TRBV6-5 | . | TRBJ1-1 | .
TGTGCCAGCAACTCCGGGGGGGTAGGCTACACCTTC | CASNSGGVGYTF | TRBV12-3/TRBV12-4 | . | TRBJ1-2 | .
TGTGCCAGCAGCCAGAGCGGGACCAATCAGCCCCAGCATTTT | CASSQSGTNQPQHF | TRBV28 | . | TRBJ1-5 | once
TGTGCCATCAGCCGAGTGGACACCGGGGAGCTGTTTTTT | CAISRVDTGELFF | TRBV10-3 | . | TRBJ2-2 | once
TGTGCCAGCAGTGGACTAGCGGGAGGCGAGCAGTACTTC | CASSGLAGGEQYF | TRBV6-6 | TRBD2 | TRBJ2-7 | .